The 13 T cell receptor beta chains given below trace back to one sample, sequenced in a study of long-term antiretroviral therapy in people with HIV. They ran version v3.0 of the immunoSEQ assay at survey level. Method: immunoSEQ multiplex PCR; TCRdb's copy keeps in-frame clones and lacks some. The data show 20,000 to 25,000 clones, about 86% seen once. Material: unsorted PBMCs, obtained 1.9 years after starting antiretroviral therapy. These TCRs come from a woman in her twenties or thirties with HIV.

V gene TRBV30 combines with J gene TRBJ1-6; D not certain. CDR3 length equals 14 residues. The V gene's germline CDR1 is GTSNPN and CDR2 SVGIG (reference sequence). The V gene lost 1 base and the J gene lost 7 bases, with 11 bases spanning the gap. For the CDR3, the DNA is TGTGCCTGGAGTGGGACCGCACAAAATTCACCCCTCCACTTT. As protein: CAWSGTAQNSPLHF.

This clone appeared a few times. This chain joins TRBV30 and TRBJ1-2; D is undetermined. CDR1 is GTSNPN and CDR2 is SVGIG in the germline V gene (reference sequence). This CDR3 spans 11 amino acids. Trimming removed 0 bases at V and 2 bases at J, with 1 base between. CDR3 in DNA: TGTGCCTGGAGTGTAAACTATGGCTACACCTTC. Translation: CAWSVNYGYTF.

Written as DNA, the CDR3 is TGTGCCAGCAGTGAACAGGCTGGCGGGGAGCTGTTTTTT. This gives the protein CASSEQAGGELFF. This rearrangement joins TRBV6-1 to TRBJ2-2; D remains ambiguous. The V gene's germline CDR1 is MNHNS and CDR2 SASEGT. V was pared by 2 bases and J by 7 bases, with 8 bases between. The CDR3 sequence is 13 residues long.

This clone was observed a few times. The chain joins TRBV5-5 to TRBJ1-2; 9 bases are a match to TRBD1. CDR1 is SGHKS, CDR2 YYEKEE, per germline (reference sequence). Germline trimming cut 4 bases from V and 2 bases from J; bases unmatched to any gene: 9. The CDR3 runs 16 residues. The CDR3 DNA reads as TGTGCCAGCAGCACCCGTTCCGGGACAGGGAACTATGGCTACACCTTC. This translates into CASSTRSGTGNYGYTF.

The chain recombines TRBV5-6 with TRBJ2-5; 12 positions agree with TRBD2. CDR3 size: 14 residues. V lost 2 bases to trimming and J lost 4 bases; unmatched junction nucleotides: 0. The germline V gene encodes CDR1 SGHDT and CDR2 YYEEEE. In DNA form, the CDR3 reads TGTGCCAGCAGCTTACTAGCGGGGGGAGAGACCCAGTACTTC. Amino acids: CASSLLAGGETQYF. Using reference TRBV5-6 and TRBJ2-5 for the parts outside the CDR3, the full variable domain is DAGVTQSPTHLIKTRGQQVTLRCSPKSGHDTVSWYQQALGQGPQFIFQYYEEEERQRGNFPDRFSGHQFPNYSSELNVNALLLGDSALYLCASSLLAGGETQYFGPGTRLLVL.

J is TRBJ1-5 and V is TRBV7-9; TRBD1 might be the D (6 bases). The CDR3 covers 19 residues. Germline loops: CDR1 SEHNR, CDR2 FQNEAQ (reference sequence). V gave up 4 bases and J gave up 0 bases, with 22 bases separating them. This CDR3 reads CASSSPSGQQLYSNQPQHF. In DNA form, the CDR3 reads TGTGCCAGCAGCTCGCCAAGTGGACAGCAGCTTTATAGCAATCAGCCCCAGCATTTT.

The CDR3 loop is CASSAEGLAKNIQYF. CDR3 DNA: TGTGCCAGCAGCGCCGAGGGGTTAGCCAAAAACATTCAGTACTTC. V usage is TRBV6-6 and J usage is TRBJ2-4; tentatively, D is TRBD1 or TRBD2 (5 bases each). Trimming took off 6 bases at V and 0 bases at J, with 12 bases between the two ends. The CDR3 is 15 residues long. Per germline, CDR1 MNHNY and CDR2 SVGAGI (reference sequence).

The chain recombines TRBV5-8 with TRBJ1-2; 11 bases match TRBD1. CDR3 length: 15 residues. Germline V gene data show CDR1 as SGHTS and CDR2 as YDEGEE. J lost 5 bases, V lost 0 bases, and 3 bases had no gene match. The CDR3 DNA reads TGTGCCAGCAGCTTGGGGGGACAGGGGGAGTATGGCTACACCTTC. Its protein is CASSLGGQGEYGYTF. The full variable domain, its missing parts supplied by reference TRBV5-8 and TRBJ1-2, is EAGVTQSPTHLIKTRGQQATLRCSPISGHTSVYWYQQALGLGLQFLLWYDEGEERNRGNFPPRFSGRQFPNYSSELNVNALELEDSALYLCASSLGGQGEYGYTFGSGTRLTVV.

The V gene is TRBV5-1, the J gene TRBJ1-1; D is unresolved. V was shortened by 5 bases and J by 0 bases, with 20 bases between the two germline ends. The CDR3 has 17 residues. Germline assignment: CDR1 SGHRS and CDR2 YFSETQ. The DNA for the CDR3 is TGCGCCAGCAGTCTCCTCAAGGGTAAGGGCATGAACACTGAAGCTTTCTTT. This codes for CASSLLKGKGMNTEAFF.

The chain employs TRBV4-2 and TRBJ2-7, with 7 bases aligning to TRBD1. Germline trimming cut 1 base from V and 1 base from J; bases unmatched to any gene: 7. Per germline, CDR1 LGHNA and CDR2 YNFKEQ. The CDR3 totals 16 residues. The CDR3 is CASSQGDSRSSYEQYF. The CDR3 DNA reads as TGTGCCAGCAGCCAAGGGGACAGCCGCTCATCCTACGAGCAGTACTTC.

The chain's CDR3 is CAIRSGGAGDTQYF. The CDR3 nucleotides read TGTGCCATCAGGAGCGGGGGGGCCGGAGATACGCAGTATTTT. This chain connects TRBV10-3 to TRBJ2-3, with TRBD2 identical over 10 bases. Germline V gene data show CDR1 as ENHRY and CDR2 as SYGVKD. The CDR3 runs 14 residues. V lost 6 bases to trimming and J lost 5 bases; unmatched junction nucleotides: 5.

This chain connects TRBV7-8 to TRBJ1-4; possibly TRBD1 for D (6 bases). The CDR3 totals 16 residues. Trimming pared 3 bases from V and 3 bases from J, leaving 14 bases between. Germline CDR1 SGHVS, CDR2 FQNEAQ. The CDR3: CASSFGSGASNEKLFF. CDR3 bases: TGTGCCAGCAGCTTTGGATCGGGGGCCTCTAATGAAAAACTGTTTTTT.

This clone was detected only a few times. The chain is built from TRBV4-2 and TRBJ1-1; no definite D call. This CDR3 region has 15 residues. Trimming pared 7 bases from V and 0 bases from J, leaving 15 bases between. The germline V gene encodes CDR1 LGHNA and CDR2 YNFKEQ. CDR3 protein: CASNHGIVMNTEAFF. In nucleotides, the CDR3 is TGTGCCAGCAATCACGGCATAGTAATGAACACTGAAGCTTTCTTT.